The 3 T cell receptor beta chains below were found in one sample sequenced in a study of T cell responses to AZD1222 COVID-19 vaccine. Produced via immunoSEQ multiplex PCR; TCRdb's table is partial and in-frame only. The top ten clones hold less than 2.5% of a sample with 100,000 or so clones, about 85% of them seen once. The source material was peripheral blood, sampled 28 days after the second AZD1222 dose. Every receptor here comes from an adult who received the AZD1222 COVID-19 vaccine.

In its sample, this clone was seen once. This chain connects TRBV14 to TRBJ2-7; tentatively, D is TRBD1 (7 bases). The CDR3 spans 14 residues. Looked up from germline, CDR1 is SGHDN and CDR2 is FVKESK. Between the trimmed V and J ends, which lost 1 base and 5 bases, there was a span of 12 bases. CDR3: CASSQAGGRNEQYF. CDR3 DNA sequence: TGTGCCAGCAGCCAAGCAGGGGGGCGTAACGAGCAGTACTTC.

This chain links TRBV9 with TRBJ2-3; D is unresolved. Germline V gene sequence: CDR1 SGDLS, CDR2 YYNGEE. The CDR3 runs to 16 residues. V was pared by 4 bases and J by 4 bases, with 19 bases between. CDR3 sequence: CASSPRINYPPDTQYF. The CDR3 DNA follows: TGTGCCAGCAGCCCCAGAATTAACTATCCCCCAGATACGCAGTATTTT.

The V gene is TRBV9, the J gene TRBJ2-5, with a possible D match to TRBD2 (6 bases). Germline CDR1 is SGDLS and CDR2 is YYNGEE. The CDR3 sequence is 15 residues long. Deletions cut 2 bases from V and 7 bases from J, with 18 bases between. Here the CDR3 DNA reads TGTGCCAGCAGCGTTAGCGGAGAGACCGTGGGGACCCAGTACTTC. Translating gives CASSVSGETVGTQYF. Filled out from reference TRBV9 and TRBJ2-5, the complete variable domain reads DSGVTQTPKHLITATGQRVTLRCSPRSGDLSVYWYQQSLDQGLQFLIQYYNGEERAKGNILERFSAQQFPDLHSELNLSSLELGDSALYFCASSVSGETVGTQYFGPGTRLLVL.